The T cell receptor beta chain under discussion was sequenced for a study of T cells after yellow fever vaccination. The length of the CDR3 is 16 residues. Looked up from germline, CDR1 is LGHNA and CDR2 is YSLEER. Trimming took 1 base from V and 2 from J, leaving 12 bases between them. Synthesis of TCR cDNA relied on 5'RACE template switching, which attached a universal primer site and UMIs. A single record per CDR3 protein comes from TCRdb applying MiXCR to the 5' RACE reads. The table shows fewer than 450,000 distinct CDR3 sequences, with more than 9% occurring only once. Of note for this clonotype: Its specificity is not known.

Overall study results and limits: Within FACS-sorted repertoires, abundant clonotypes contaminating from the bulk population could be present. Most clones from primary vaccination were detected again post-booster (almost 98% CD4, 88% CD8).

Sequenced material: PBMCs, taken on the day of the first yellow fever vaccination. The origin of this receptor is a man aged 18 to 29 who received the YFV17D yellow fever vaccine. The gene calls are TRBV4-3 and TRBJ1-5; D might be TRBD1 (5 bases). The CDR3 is CASSQGRDYGNQPQHF. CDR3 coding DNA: TGCGCCAGCAGCCAAGGCAGGGACTATGGCAATCAGCCCCAGCATTTT.